This T cell receptor beta chain stems from a study of T-cell memory formation after mild COVID-19. Study results and limitations: The study found balanced CD4/CD8 in clones contracting day 15 to 85 and a CD4+ lean in later expanders.

The V end was cut by 2 bases, the J end by 4 bases, with 12 bases between. From germline, CDR1 is SGHRS and CDR2 YFSETQ. CDR3 length equals 15 residues. TCRdb called the 5' RACE reads again in MiXCR, with one record for every CDR3 protein. This table has just under 550,000 distinct CDR3 sequences, around 21% appearing once. In regard to this clonotype: The antigen remains undetermined.

V gene TRBV5-1 combines with J gene TRBJ2-2; D not certain. This sequence originates from an adult woman who had mild COVID-19 (a few samples of this study predate the infection). Cell type and time point are not known. The specimen sequenced was PBMCs or a T cell subset sorted from them (not recorded which). The CDR3 spells CASSFGRTATGELFF. For the CDR3, the DNA is TGCGCCAGCAGCTTTGGCCGGACCGCCACCGGGGAGCTGTTTTTT.